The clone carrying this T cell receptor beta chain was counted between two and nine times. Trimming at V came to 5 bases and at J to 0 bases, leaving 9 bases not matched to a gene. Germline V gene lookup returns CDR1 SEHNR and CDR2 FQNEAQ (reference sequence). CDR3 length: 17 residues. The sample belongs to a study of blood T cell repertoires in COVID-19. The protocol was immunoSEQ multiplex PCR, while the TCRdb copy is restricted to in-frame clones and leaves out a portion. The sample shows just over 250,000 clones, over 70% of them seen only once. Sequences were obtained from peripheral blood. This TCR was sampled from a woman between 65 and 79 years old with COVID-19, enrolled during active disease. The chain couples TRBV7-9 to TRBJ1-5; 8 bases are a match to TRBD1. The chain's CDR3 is CASSQGTGRYSNQPQHF. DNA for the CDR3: TGTGCCAGCAGCCAGGGGACAGGCCGGTATAGCAATCAGCCCCAGCATTTT.